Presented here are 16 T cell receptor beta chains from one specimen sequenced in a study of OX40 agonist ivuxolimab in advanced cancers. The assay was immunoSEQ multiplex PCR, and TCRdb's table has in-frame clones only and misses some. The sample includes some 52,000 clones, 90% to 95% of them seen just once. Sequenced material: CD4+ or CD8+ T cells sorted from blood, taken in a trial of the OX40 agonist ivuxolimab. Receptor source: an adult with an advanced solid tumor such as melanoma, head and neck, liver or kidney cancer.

CDR3 residues: CASSLVDEQFF. The DNA of the CDR3 is TGTGCCAGCAGCTTGGTGGATGAGCAGTTCTTC. This chain joins TRBV5-6 and TRBJ2-1, with D hard to call. The CDR3 has 11 residues. CDR1 SGHDT and CDR2 YYEEEE come from the germline V gene. V dropped 0 bases and J dropped 8 bases, with 3 bases sitting between them.

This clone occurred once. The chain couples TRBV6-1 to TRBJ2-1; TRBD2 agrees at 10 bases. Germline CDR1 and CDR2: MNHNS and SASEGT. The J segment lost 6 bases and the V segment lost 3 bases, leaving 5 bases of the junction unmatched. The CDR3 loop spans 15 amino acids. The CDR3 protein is CASSDNPSGGNEQFF. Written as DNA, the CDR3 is TGTGCCAGCAGTGATAATCCTAGCGGGGGCAATGAGCAGTTCTTC.

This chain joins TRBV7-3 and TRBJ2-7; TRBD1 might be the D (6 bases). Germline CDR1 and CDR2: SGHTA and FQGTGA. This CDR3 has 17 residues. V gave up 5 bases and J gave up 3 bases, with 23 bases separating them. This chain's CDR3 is CASSQEPGVLSGYEQYF. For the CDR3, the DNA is TGTGCCAGCAGCCAAGAGCCAGGGGTACTAAGCGGCTACGAGCAGTACTTC.

CDR3 amino acids: CASSLTFGAPEQFF. CDR3 in DNA: TGCGCCAGCAGCCTGACTTTTGGGGCCCCTGAGCAGTTCTTC. The V gene is TRBV4-3, the J gene TRBJ2-1; D may be TRBD1 (5 bases). Germline loops: CDR1 LGHNA, CDR2 YSLEER. Deletions cut 4 bases from V and 9 bases from J, with 16 bases between. The CDR3 extends over 14 amino acids.

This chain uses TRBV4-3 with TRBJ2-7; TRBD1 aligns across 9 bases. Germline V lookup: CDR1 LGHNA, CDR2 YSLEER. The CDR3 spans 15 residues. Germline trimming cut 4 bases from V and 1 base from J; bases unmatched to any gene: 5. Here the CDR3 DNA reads TGCGCCAGCAGCCGAGACAGGGGGGAATCCTACGAGCAGTACTTC. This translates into CASSRDRGESYEQYF.

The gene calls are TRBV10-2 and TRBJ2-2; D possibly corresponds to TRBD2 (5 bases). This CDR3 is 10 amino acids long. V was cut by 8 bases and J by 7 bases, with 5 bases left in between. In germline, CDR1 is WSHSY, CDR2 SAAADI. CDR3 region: CASRGGELFF. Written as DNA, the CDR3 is TGCGCCAGCCGGGGCGGGGAGCTGTTTTTT.

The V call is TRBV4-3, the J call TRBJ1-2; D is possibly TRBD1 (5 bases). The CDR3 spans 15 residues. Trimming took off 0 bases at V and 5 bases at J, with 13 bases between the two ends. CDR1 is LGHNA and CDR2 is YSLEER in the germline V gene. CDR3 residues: CASSQDSTGPYGYTF. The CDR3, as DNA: TGCGCCAGCAGCCAAGATTCCACAGGACCTTATGGCTACACCTTC.

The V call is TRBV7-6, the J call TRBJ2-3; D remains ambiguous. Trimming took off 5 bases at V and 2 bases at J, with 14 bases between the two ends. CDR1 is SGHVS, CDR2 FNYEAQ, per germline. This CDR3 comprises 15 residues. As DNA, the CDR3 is TGTGCCAGCAGCCCAAGGGTGGGCACCACAGATACGCAGTATTTT. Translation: CASSPRVGTTDTQYF.

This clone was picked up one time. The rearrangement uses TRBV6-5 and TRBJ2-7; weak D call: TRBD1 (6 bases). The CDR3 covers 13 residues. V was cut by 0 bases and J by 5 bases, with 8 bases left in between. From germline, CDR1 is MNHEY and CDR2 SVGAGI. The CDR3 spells CASSYSQGNEQYF. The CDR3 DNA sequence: TGTGCCAGCAGTTACTCACAGGGCAACGAGCAGTACTTC.

CDR3 sequence: CASRLSSGTLSTDTQYF. The CDR3 DNA follows: TGTGCCAGCAGGTTATCCTCCGGGACACTCTCCACAGATACGCAGTATTTT. The chain employs TRBV11-2 and TRBJ2-3; D might be TRBD1 (6 bases). CDR3 length: 17 residues. The germline V gene has CDR1 SGHAT and CDR2 FQNNGV. Trimming took 6 bases from V and 2 from J, leaving 21 bases between them.

In DNA form, the CDR3 reads TGTGCCATCAGTGAGCCGGGACAAAGCTCCTACGAGCAGTACTTC. Amino acids: CAISEPGQSSYEQYF. The chain uses TRBV10-3 and TRBJ2-7; D might be TRBD1 (6 bases). The CDR3 runs 15 residues. V shed 2 bases and J shed 0 bases, with 11 bases lying between them. CDR1 is ENHRY, CDR2 SYGVKD, per germline.

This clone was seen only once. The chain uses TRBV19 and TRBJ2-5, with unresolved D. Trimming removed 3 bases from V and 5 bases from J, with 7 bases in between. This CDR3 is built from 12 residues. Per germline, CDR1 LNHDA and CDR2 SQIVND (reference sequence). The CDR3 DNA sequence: TGTGCCAGTAGTATCCTGGGGGAGACCCAGTACTTC. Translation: CASSILGETQYF. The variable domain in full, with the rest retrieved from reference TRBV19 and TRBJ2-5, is DGGITQSPKYLFRKEGQNVTLSCEQNLNHDAMYWYRQDPGQGLRLIYYSQIVNDFQKGDIAEGYSVSREKKESFPLTVTSAQKNPTAFYLCASSILGETQYFGPGTRLLVL.

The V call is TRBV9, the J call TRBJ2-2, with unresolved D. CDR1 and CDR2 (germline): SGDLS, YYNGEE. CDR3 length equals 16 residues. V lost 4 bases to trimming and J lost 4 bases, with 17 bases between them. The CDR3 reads CASSRTGDSRTGELFF. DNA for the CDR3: TGTGCCAGCAGCCGAACGGGCGACTCGCGCACCGGGGAGCTGTTTTTT.

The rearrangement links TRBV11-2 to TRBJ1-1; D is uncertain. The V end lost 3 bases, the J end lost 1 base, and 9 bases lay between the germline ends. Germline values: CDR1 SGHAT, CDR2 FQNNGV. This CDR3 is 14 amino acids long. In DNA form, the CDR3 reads TGTGCCAGCAGCTTTTTTTGGGGGAACACTGAAGCTTTCTTT. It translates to CASSFFWGNTEAFF.

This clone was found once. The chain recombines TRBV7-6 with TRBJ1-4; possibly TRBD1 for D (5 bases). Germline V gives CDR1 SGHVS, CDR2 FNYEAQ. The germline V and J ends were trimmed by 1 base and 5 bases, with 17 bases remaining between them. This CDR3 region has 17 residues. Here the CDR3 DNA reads TGTGCCAGCAGCTTAGAGTATGTTAGGGGCCAAAATGAAAAACTGTTTTTT. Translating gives CASSLEYVRGQNEKLFF.

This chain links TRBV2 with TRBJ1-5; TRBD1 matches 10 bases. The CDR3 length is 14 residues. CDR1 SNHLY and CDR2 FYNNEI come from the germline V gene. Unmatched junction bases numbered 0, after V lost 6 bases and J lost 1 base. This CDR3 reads CASRGQGSNQPQHF. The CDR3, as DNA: TGTGCCAGCAGGGGACAGGGGAGCAATCAGCCCCAGCATTTT.